The 19 T cell receptor beta chains below come from one sample, sequenced in a study of T cells expressing NK-cell markers. Reprocessing the 5' RACE reads, TCRdb reports a single entry for every CDR3 protein and omits DNA. The sample table sets out about 550,000 distinct CDR3 sequences. Material: blood T cells: a sorted CD56 or NKG2C T cell subset, CD4+ or CD8+ T cells, or bulk PBMC T cells (not recorded which). The receptors shown here come from a man between 18 and 29 years old in good health.

The chain recombines TRBV24-1 with TRBJ2-3. CDR1 is KGHDR and CDR2 is SFDVKD in the germline V gene. This CDR3 is built from 11 residues. CDR3 sequence reads: CATSFGDTQYF.

CDR3 sequence reads: CASSQAGERGEQYF. The chain has TRBV3-1 and TRBJ2-7; TCRdb's D call, TRBD1, is unchecked because there is no DNA. This CDR3 comprises 14 residues. CDR1 and CDR2 (germline): LGHDT, YNNKEL (reference sequence).

The chain employs TRBV29-1 and TRBJ2-3; TCRdb designates TRBD2, a call that cannot be tested without DNA. The CDR3 loop spans 15 amino acids. Germline values: CDR1 SQVTM, CDR2 ANQGSEA. This CDR3 reads CSVESSSGSTDTQYF.

V and J are TRBV5-1 and TRBJ2-2; the TCRdb D gene call, TRBD2, has no DNA to confirm it. The CDR3 has 17 amino acids. CDR1 and CDR2 (germline): SGHRS, YFSETQ. The CDR3 region is CASSLNGGSGNTGELFF.

This chain uses TRBV12-3 or TRBV12-4 with TRBJ1-3. There are 15 residues in the CDR3. The CDR3 sequence is CASSLSGGTGNTIYF.

The chain recombines TRBV9 with TRBJ2-1; TCRdb outputs TRBD2, but without DNA this stays unchecked. Germline-derived CDR1 and CDR2 are SGDLS and YYNGEE. This CDR3 spans 14 amino acids. CDR3 in amino acids: CASSVVGTPNEQFF.

V usage is TRBV6-6 and J usage is TRBJ2-1. Germline CDR1 reads MNHNY; CDR2 reads SVGAGI (reference sequence). This CDR3 is built from 12 residues. CDR3 amino acids: CASSYKVNEQFF.

V usage is TRBV7-2 and J usage is TRBJ2-7. From germline, CDR1 is SGHTA and CDR2 FQGNSA. The CDR3 totals 16 residues. The CDR3 here is CASSLVSGGSTYEQYF.

This rearrangement joins TRBV20-1 to TRBJ2-3; lacking DNA, the TRBD2 call made by TCRdb goes unchecked. Germline CDR1 is DFQATT and CDR2 is SNEGSKA (reference sequence). This CDR3 is built from 18 residues. CDR3 amino acids: CSAPPTSGRDLGTDTQYF.

The CDR3 region is CASSQVSGPTDTQYF. The chain combines TRBV3-1 with TRBJ2-3. In germline, CDR1 is LGHDT, CDR2 YNNKEL (reference sequence). This CDR3 has 15 residues.

The chain joins TRBV5-1 to TRBJ2-5. The CDR3 is made up of 14 amino acids. Germline assignment: CDR1 SGHRS and CDR2 YFSETQ. The CDR3 loop is CASSLASRQETQYF.

This chain uses TRBV10-3 with TRBJ2-7; TCRdb's D gene call, TRBD2, goes unchecked for lack of DNA. The germline V gene has CDR1 ENHRY and CDR2 SYGVKD. There are 15 residues in the CDR3. The CDR3 loop is CAISESKGLSYEQYF.

The CDR3 protein is CASDSQNPTNEKLFF. This chain uses TRBV12-3 or TRBV12-4 with TRBJ1-4; the D call from TCRdb, TRBD1, cannot be confirmed without DNA. The CDR3 loop spans 15 amino acids.

This sequence joins TRBV25-1 and TRBJ2-3; TCRdb designates TRBD1, a call that cannot be tested without DNA. The V gene's germline CDR1 is MGHDK and CDR2 SYGVNS. The CDR3 sequence is 16 residues long. The CDR3 reads CASSEEWGDRADTQYF.

The rearrangement links TRBV4-1 to TRBJ2-1; TCRdb selects TRBD1, and the lack of DNA leaves this call unchecked. This CDR3 has 15 amino acids. Per germline, CDR1 MGHRA and CDR2 YSYEKL. The CDR3 is CASSQGQGGVNEQFF.

This chain joins TRBV20-1 and TRBJ2-6. The CDR3 is 20 residues long. Germline values: CDR1 DFQATT, CDR2 SNEGSKA (reference sequence). This CDR3 is CSASNIVHQGPISGANVLTF.

This chain uses TRBV5-1 with TRBJ1-1. This CDR3 is built from 12 residues. Germline loops: CDR1 SGHRS, CDR2 YFSETQ. The CDR3 spells CASSPDGVEAFF.

The chain recombines TRBV24-1 with TRBJ2-6; TCRdb designates TRBD1, a call that cannot be tested without DNA. Germline CDR1 and CDR2: KGHDR and SFDVKD. CDR3 length equals 20 residues. The CDR3 reads CATSDPRPGQGAAGANVLTF.

The V gene is TRBV5-6, the J gene TRBJ2-3; TCRdb's D call, TRBD1, is unchecked because there is no DNA. The germline CDR1 and CDR2 sequences are SGHDT and YYEEEE. This CDR3 comprises 16 residues. CDR3 protein: CASKNTGTEFTDTQYF.